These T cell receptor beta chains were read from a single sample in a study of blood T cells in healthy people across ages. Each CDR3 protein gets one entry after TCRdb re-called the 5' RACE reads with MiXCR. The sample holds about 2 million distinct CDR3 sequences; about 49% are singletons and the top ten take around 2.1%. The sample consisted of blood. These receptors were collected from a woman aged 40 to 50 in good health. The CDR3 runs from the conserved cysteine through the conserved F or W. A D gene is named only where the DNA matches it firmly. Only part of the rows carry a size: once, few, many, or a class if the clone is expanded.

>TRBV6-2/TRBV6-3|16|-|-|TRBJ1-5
CASSTATDSFNQPQHF
TGTGCCAGCAGTACCGCGACAGACAGCTTTAATCAGCCCCAGCATTTT
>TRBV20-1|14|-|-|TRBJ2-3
CSARERPVADTQYF
TGCAGTGCTAGAGAGCGACCAGTGGCAGATACGCAGTATTTT
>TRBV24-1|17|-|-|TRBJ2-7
CAASDFPISRDFYEQYF
TGTGCCGCCAGTGATTTCCCCATTAGCAGAGACTTCTACGAGCAGTACTTC
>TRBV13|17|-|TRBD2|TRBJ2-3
CASSLEASGGFTDTQYF
TGTGCCAGCAGCTTAGAGGCTAGCGGGGGCTTCACAGATACGCAGTATTTT
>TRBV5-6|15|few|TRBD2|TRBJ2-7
CASSLPTSGSYEQYF
TGTGCCAGCAGCTTGCCGACTAGCGGATCCTACGAGCAGTACTTC
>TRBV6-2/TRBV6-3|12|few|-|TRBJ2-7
CASGLGRYEQYF
TGTGCCAGCGGATTGGGACGGTACGAGCAGTACTTC
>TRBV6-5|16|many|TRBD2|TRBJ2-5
CASSYPLAGGEETQYF
TGTGCCAGCAGTTACCCCCTAGCGGGGGGAGAAGAGACCCAGTACTTC
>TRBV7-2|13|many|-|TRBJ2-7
CASSLEADYEQYF
TGTGCCAGCAGCTTAGAGGCAGACTACGAGCAGTACTTC
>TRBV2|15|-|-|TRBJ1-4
CASRSGTGGNEKLFF
TGTGCCAGCAGGTCCGGGACGGGCGGAAATGAAAAACTGTTTTTT
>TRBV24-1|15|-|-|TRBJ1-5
CATSERTDSNQPQHF
TGTGCCACCAGTGAACGGACAGATAGCAATCAGCCCCAGCATTTT
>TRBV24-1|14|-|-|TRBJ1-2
CATSDLAGAQGYTF
TGTGCCACCAGTGATTTGGCAGGGGCGCAGGGCTACACCTTC
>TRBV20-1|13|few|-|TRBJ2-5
CSARYRAMQTQYF
TGCAGTGCTAGGTACAGAGCTATGCAGACCCAGTACTTC
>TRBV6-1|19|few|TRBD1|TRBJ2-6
CASSELGQGHVSGANVLTF
TGTGCCAGCAGTGAATTGGGACAGGGGCACGTCTCTGGGGCCAACGTCCTGACTTTC
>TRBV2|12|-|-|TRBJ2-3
CASSGGPRTQYF
TGTGCCAGCAGCGGGGGGCCCAGAACGCAGTATTTT
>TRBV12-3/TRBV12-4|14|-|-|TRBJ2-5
CASSLVHSTETQYF
TGTGCCAGCAGTTTGGTGCACAGCACAGAGACCCAGTACTTC
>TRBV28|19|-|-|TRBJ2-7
CASSLSVGGGTDYSYEQYF
TGTGCCAGCAGCCTTAGTGTGGGCGGGGGGACAGACTACTCCTACGAGCAGTACTTC
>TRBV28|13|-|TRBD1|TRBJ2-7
CAIKGTGKLEQYF
TGTGCCATCAAGGGGACAGGGAAACTCGAGCAGTACTTC
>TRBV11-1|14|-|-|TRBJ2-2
CASTLGRATGELFF
TGTGCCAGCACCTTAGGCAGGGCCACCGGGGAGCTGTTTTTT
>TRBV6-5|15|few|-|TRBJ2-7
CASSIGTPRSYEQYF
TGTGCCAGCAGCATCGGGACACCCAGATCCTACGAGCAGTACTTC
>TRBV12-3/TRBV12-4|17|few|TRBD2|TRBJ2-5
CASSFHPGRGDQETQYF
TGTGCCAGCAGTTTCCACCCAGGGAGGGGTGATCAAGAGACCCAGTACTTC
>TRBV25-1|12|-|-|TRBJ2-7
CASHSGWNEQYF
TGTGCCAGCCATAGTGGTTGGAATGAGCAGTACTTC
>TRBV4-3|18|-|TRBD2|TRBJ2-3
CASSQAPTSGGVVDTQYF
TGCGCCAGCAGCCAGGCCCCCACTAGCGGGGGGGTGGTGGATACGCAGTATTTT
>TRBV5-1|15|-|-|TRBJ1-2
CASSLEAGANYGYTF
TGCGCCAGCAGCTTGGAGGCAGGAGCTAACTATGGCTACACCTTC
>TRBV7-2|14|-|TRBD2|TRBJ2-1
CASSSGLVTNEQFF
TGTGCCAGCAGCTCCGGACTAGTCACAAATGAGCAGTTCTTC
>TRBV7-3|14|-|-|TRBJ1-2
CAGSLIPSLDGYTF
TGTGCCGGCAGCTTAATCCCTTCTTTAGATGGCTACACCTTC
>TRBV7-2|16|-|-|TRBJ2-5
CASSSGYGSSQETQYF
TGTGCCAGCAGCTCTGGGTATGGAAGCTCCCAAGAGACCCAGTACTTC
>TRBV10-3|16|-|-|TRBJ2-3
CAISESWGKGTDTQYF
TGTGCCATCAGTGAGTCCTGGGGGAAGGGCACAGATACGCAGTATTTT
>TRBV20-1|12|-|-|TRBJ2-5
CSAAGPGETQYF
TGCAGTGCTGCAGGTCCCGGGGAGACCCAGTACTTC
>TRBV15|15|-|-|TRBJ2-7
CATSRVPGGPYEQYF
TGTGCCACCAGCAGAGTTCCCGGAGGGCCCTACGAGCAGTACTTC
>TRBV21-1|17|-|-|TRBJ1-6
CASNLDRTGCLRSPLHF
TGTGCCAGCAACTTGGACAGGACGGGCTGTTTAAGATCACCCCTCCACTTT
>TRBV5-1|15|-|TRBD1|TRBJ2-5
CASSAQQGVAETQYF
TGCGCCAGCAGCGCTCAACAGGGGGTGGCGGAGACCCAGTACTTC
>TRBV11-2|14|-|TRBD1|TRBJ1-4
CASSSQGATEKLFF
TGTGCCAGCAGCTCCCAGGGGGCGACTGAAAAACTGTTTTTT
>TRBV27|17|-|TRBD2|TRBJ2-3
CASSPHSTSGDTDTQYF
TGTGCCAGCAGTCCGCACTCTACTAGCGGGGATACAGATACGCAGTATTTT
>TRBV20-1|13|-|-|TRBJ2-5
CSASLGGGETQYF
TGCAGTGCTAGCCTGGGGGGCGGAGAGACCCAGTACTTC
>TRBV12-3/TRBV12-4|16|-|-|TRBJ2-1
CASSLRVQGRVNEQFF
TGTGCCAGCAGTCTAAGGGTGCAGGGGAGGGTCAATGAGCAGTTCTTC
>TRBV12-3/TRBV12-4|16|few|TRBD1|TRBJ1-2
CASSLDNRGTNYGYTF
TGTGCCAGCAGTTTAGACAACAGGGGAACTAACTATGGCTACACCTTC
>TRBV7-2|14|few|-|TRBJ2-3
CASSLVLAGDTQYF
TGTGCCAGCAGCTTAGTGCTAGCAGGAGATACGCAGTATTTT
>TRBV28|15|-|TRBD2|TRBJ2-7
CASSNLRGGYNEQYF
TGTGCCAGCAGCAACCTGCGGGGGGGGTACAATGAGCAGTACTTC
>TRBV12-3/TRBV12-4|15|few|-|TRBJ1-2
CASSENSRNNYGYTF
TGTGCCAGCAGTGAGAACAGTAGAAATAACTATGGCTACACCTTC
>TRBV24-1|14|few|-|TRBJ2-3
CATSEEPGSDTQYF
TGTGCCACCAGTGAGGAGCCGGGTTCAGATACGCAGTATTTT
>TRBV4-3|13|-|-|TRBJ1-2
CASSQDWAQPSTF
TGCGCCAGCAGCCAAGATTGGGCTCAGCCATCCACCTTC
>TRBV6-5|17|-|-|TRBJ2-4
CASSYGLEGVAKNIQYF
TGTGCCAGCAGTTACGGGTTGGAAGGAGTAGCCAAAAACATTCAGTACTTC
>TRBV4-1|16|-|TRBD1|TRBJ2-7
CASSQVFRTGIYEQYF
TGCGCCAGCAGCCAGGTTTTCAGGACAGGGATTTACGAGCAGTACTTC
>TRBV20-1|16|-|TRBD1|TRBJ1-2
CSARGGNRQGADGYTF
TGCAGTGCTAGAGGGGGGAATCGACAGGGGGCGGATGGCTACACCTTC
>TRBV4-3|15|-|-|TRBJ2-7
CASSQVRGARNEQYF
TGCGCCAGCAGCCAAGTCCGGGGGGCGCGGAACGAGCAGTACTTC
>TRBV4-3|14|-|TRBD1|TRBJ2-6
CASSPSGGARLLTF
TGCGCCAGCAGCCCGTCAGGGGGTGCCCGTCTCCTGACTTTC
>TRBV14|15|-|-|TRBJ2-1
CASSPQGTYLNEQFF
TGTGCCAGCAGCCCCCAGGGGACCTATCTCAATGAGCAGTTCTTC
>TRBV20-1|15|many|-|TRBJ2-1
CSAPKGADQSGGQFF
TGCAGTGCACCGAAAGGGGCGGATCAATCTGGTGGGCAGTTCTTC
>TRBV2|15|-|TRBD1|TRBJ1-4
CASSEVTGRIGKLFF
TGTGCCAGCAGTGAAGTGACAGGGCGGATAGGGAAACTGTTTTTT
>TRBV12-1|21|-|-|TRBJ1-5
CASSFVCSTGRESVGNQPQHF
TGTGCCAGCAGCTTTGTTTGTTCAACAGGGAGGGAGAGCGTGGGCAATCAGCCCCAGCATTTT
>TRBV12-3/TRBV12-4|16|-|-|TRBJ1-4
CASSSLRGRGNEKLFF
TGTGCCAGCAGTTCATTGAGGGGCAGGGGTAATGAAAAACTGTTTTTT
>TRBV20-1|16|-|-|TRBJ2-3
CSATGGTASSTDTQYF
TGCAGTGCCACGGGCGGGACAGCCTCTAGCACAGATACGCAGTATTTT
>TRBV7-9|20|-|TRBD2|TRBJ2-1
CASSSQYRTSGADLYNEQFF
TGTGCCAGCAGCTCCCAGTACCGGACTAGCGGAGCCGACCTCTACAATGAGCAGTTCTTC
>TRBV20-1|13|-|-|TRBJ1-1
CSAKRHRRTEAFF
TGCAGTGCTAAAAGGCACCGTAGGACTGAAGCTTTCTTT
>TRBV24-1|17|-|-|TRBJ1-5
CATSDRGTPGHHQPQHF
TGTGCCACCAGTGATCGAGGGACACCCGGCCACCATCAGCCCCAGCATTTT
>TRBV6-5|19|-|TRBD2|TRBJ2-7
CASSFRTSGGASTLYEQYF
TGTGCCAGCAGTTTCCGGACTAGCGGGGGGGCCTCCACCCTCTACGAGCAGTACTTC
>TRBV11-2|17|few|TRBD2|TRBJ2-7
CASSLESLAGPTYEQYF
TGTGCCAGCAGCTTAGAGTCCCTAGCGGGCCCTACCTACGAGCAGTACTTC
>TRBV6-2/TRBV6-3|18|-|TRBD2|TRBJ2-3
CASSYSASGGEVADTQYF
TGTGCCAGCAGTTACTCGGCTAGCGGGGGGGAGGTCGCAGATACGCAGTATTTT
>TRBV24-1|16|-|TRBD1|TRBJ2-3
CATLGPGQGLSDTQYF
TGTGCCACCCTTGGGCCAGGACAGGGGCTGTCCGATACGCAGTATTTT